This T cell receptor beta chain was captured in a study of cytomegalovirus exposure and HLA in healthy donors. Measured with immunoSEQ multiplex PCR; TCRdb has only the in-frame clones, and not every one. The data contain roughly 280,000 clones, 65% to 90% of them singletons. The clonotype comes from a woman aged 18-29 years in good health and CMV-seronegative. Sequenced sample: PBMCs.

The CDR3 region is CASSPLEGAAYNGYTF. CDR3 coding DNA: TGTGCCAGCAGCCCCCTTGAGGGGGCGGCGTATAATGGCTACACCTTC. This chain connects TRBV5-6 to TRBJ1-2; TRBD1 matches 7 bases. Germline CDR1 SGHDT, CDR2 YYEEEE. V shed 4 bases, J shed 6 bases, and the junction held 15 bases outside the gene matches. The CDR3 totals 16 residues.